This T cell receptor (beta chain) comes out of a study of T cells in Graves' hyperthyroidism and ophthalmopathy. This CDR3 has 17 amino acids. V was clipped by 5 bases and J by 7 bases; unmatched bases: 17. Germline CDR1 is MNHEY and CDR2 is SMNVEV (reference sequence). In its sample, this clonotype was seen a few times. Regions amplified from RNA transcripts were the TCR beta CDR3 regions. HTBI primers were employed in a first-round RT-PCR of the TCR CDR3. TCRdb independently ran MiXCR on the multiplex PCR reads; one entry per CDR3 protein. This sample has about 560,000 distinct CDR3 sequences, with over 15% found just once.

The sequence was obtained from a woman aged 18-29 years with Graves' hyperthyroidism. The chain combines TRBV27 with TRBJ2-1, with 7 bases fitting TRBD2. Sequenced: blood. The CDR3 loop reads CASSPFTRGGPTNEQFF. DNA for the CDR3: TGTGCCAGCAGTCCTTTTACGCGGGGAGGGCCGACTAATGAGCAGTTCTTC.